This T cell receptor beta chain was profiled in a study of Ad26.COV2.S vaccination and SARS-CoV-2 variants. This clone was found a few times. Antigen: not known. Treatment defined: around 19 received Ad26.COV2.S at low or high dose, single or two shots; five or six received placebo; per-sample allocation not given. The investigators took samples on day 63 after the first vaccine or placebo injection. Boston provided a donor who was an adult aged 18-55 years. Expressing Wuhan-strain SARS-CoV-2 spike, an Ad26 vector served as the vaccine. Sequencing was performed with immunoSEQ multiplex PCR; in TCRdb, only in-frame clones are kept and a portion is missing. The table includes about 350,000 clones, less than 90% detected once. Germline CDR1 SGHNT, CDR2 YENEEA. The CDR3 loop spans 13 amino acids. Trimming took 3 bases from V and 0 from J, leaving 3 bases between them. The study's findings and limits: Total T cell responses may have been underestimated by the TCR breadth and depth analyses.

Sequencing was performed on peripheral blood, taken in a trial of Ad26.COV2.S vaccine versus placebo. This receptor was identified in a person between 18 and 65 years old who received the Ad26.COV2.S COVID-19 vaccine or a placebo. The chain links TRBV11-3 to TRBJ1-3; no clear D. The CDR3 loop is CASSFNSGNTIYF. For the CDR3, the DNA is TGTGCCAGCAGCTTTAACTCTGGAAACACCATATATTTT.